The clone carrying this TCR beta chain showed up just a few times. Its antigen remains unidentified. This sample was taken from a study of T cell repertoires in cytomegalovirus infection. Study overall: Evidence of both CMV infection and a matching HLA type came from public TCR beta signatures.

The CDR3 spans 17 residues. J lost 2 bases, V lost 0 bases, and 5 bases had no gene match. Per germline, CDR1 MGHRA and CDR2 YSYEKL. TCRdb re-analysed the reads in MiXCR, keeping a single row per CDR3 protein. Among under 850,000 distinct CDR3 sequences listed, about 30% were seen once. The chain is built from TRBV4-1 and TRBJ2-1; TRBD2 matches 9 bases. Sequencing was performed on cultured PBMCs, taken from culture after CMV antigen stimulation. This TCR was recovered from a human donor in good health (CMV status not recorded). Some clones in this sample may be carry-over from other donors' samples. The CDR3 is CASSQEQRGATYNEQFF. As DNA, the CDR3 is TGCGCCAGCAGCCAAGAACAGCGGGGGGCCACCTACAATGAGCAGTTCTTC.